This T cell receptor (beta chain) was profiled in a study of persistence of HIV-infected CD4 T cells. Germline V gene data show CDR1 as SGHRS and CDR2 as YFSETQ. There are 14 residues in the CDR3. Unmatched junction bases numbered 7, after V lost 4 bases and J lost 4 bases. Cells were stimulated with CMV-infected fibroblast lysates at 8.5 to 10 ug/mL. CD40L/CD69 double-negative CD45RO-high memory CD4+ T cells were collected. The libraries were made with immunoSEQ version 4 in survey mode. Method: immunoSEQ multiplex PCR; TCRdb's copy keeps in-frame clones and lacks some. The sample holds about 30,000 clones, roughly 80% seen once. Whole-study results and caveats: The rare CMV-responding cells with HIV-1 proviruses were not separately TCR-sequenced. Degenerate expanded CDR3beta sequences were enriched among CMV- and Gag-responding cells.

This clone was observed a single time. Its target is not known. The chain uses TRBV5-1 and TRBJ2-7; 8 bases are shared with TRBD2. The specimen was CD4+ T cells sorted from PBMCs after approximately 20-hour stimulation, collected from a patient who received antiretroviral therapy. The origin of this receptor is an adult man with HIV who was CMV-seropositive. The CDR3 DNA sequence: TGCGCCAGCAGCCCGGGGGGGCCAGGGTACGAGCAGTACTTC. This sequence encodes CASSPGGPGYEQYF.